The 27 T cell receptor beta chains presented below share a single source sample, sequenced in a study of CD8 T cells in ankylosing spondylitis. TCRdb fed the 5' RACE reads into MiXCR, producing one record per CDR3 protein. Of approximately 350,000 distinct CDR3 sequences listed, 20% to 25% are singletons. The sample consisted of blood, either unsorted or a sorted T cell fraction (not recorded which). The receptors were gathered from a male donor with ankylosing spondylitis or in good health (not recorded which).

This clonotype was counted between two and nine times. The gene calls are TRBV12-5 and TRBJ1-2; D uncertain. Trimming removed 4 bases from V and 9 bases from J, with 18 bases in between. The CDR3 runs 14 residues. The germline V gene has CDR1 LGHNT and CDR2 FRNRAP. The CDR3: CASGSPPLGGRYTF. The DNA for the CDR3 is TGTGCTAGTGGTTCCCCTCCACTGGGCGGGCGCTACACCTTC.

The V and J genes are TRBV29-1 and TRBJ2-5; 7 nucleotides align to TRBD1. In germline, CDR1 is SQVTM, CDR2 ANQGSEA. The CDR3 is made up of 14 amino acids. With V trimmed by 3 bases and J by 2 bases, 6 bases remained unmatched. Here the CDR3 reads CSVDRQGDQETQYF. Here the CDR3 DNA reads TGCAGCGTTGACCGGCAGGGGGATCAAGAGACCCAGTACTTC.

This clonotype was counted a few times. The rearrangement links TRBV6-5 to TRBJ2-3; 9 bases agree with TRBD1. This CDR3 has 16 amino acids. Germline trimming cut 4 bases from V and 0 bases from J; bases unmatched to any gene: 5. CDR1 and CDR2 (germline): MNHEY, SVGAGI. This chain's CDR3 is CASSFGTGPSTDTQYF. CDR3 DNA sequence: TGTGCCAGCAGTTTCGGGACAGGGCCTAGCACAGATACGCAGTATTTT.

The genes are TRBV29-1 and TRBJ2-7, with 10 positions matching TRBD1. The length of the CDR3 is 13 residues. V dropped 6 bases and J dropped 5; count of bases not matched to a gene: 7. From germline, CDR1 is SQVTM and CDR2 ANQGSEA. CDR3 sequence (DNA): TGCAGCGTCACTGGGACAGGGGACCACGAGCAGTACTTC. Amino acid sequence: CSVTGTGDHEQYF.

The CDR3 protein is CASSYSGGGAYSHEQFF. DNA of the CDR3: TGTGCCAGCAGTTACTCTGGCGGGGGGGCCTATAGCCATGAGCAGTTCTTC. This sequence joins TRBV6-2 or TRBV6-3 and TRBJ2-1, with 9 nucleotides matching TRBD2. CDR3 size: 17 residues. From germline, CDR1 is MNHEY and CDR2 SVGEGT. V shed 0 bases and J 8 bases; nucleotides not matched to a gene: 11.

This clonotype was seen a handful of times. J is TRBJ2-2 and V is TRBV6-5; 10 bases fit TRBD1. Trimming cost V 0 bases and J 0 bases; bases outside gene matches: 7. CDR1 and CDR2 (germline): MNHEY, SVGAGI. CDR3 length: 19 amino acids. The CDR3 sequence: CASSYSTGTGAANTGELFF. CDR3 DNA: TGTGCCAGCAGTTACTCGACTGGGACAGGGGCCGCGAACACCGGGGAGCTGTTTTTT.

This clonotype has more than one count but fewer than ten. The chain has TRBV10-3 and TRBJ2-2, with TRBD2 as a possible D gene (6 bases). The germline CDR1 and CDR2 sequences are ENHRY and SYGVKD. This CDR3 spans 11 amino acids. The CDR3 sequence: CACGDTGELFF. The DNA for the CDR3 is TGTGCGTGCGGGGACACCGGGGAGCTGTTTTTT.

The chain carries TRBV20-1 and TRBJ2-3; 10 nucleotides align to TRBD2. CDR1 DFQATT and CDR2 SNEGSKA come from the germline V gene (reference sequence). Trimming cost V 3 bases and J 0 bases; bases outside gene matches: 12. This CDR3 comprises 18 residues. CDR3: CSASTGTSEDPSTDTQYF. The CDR3 DNA reads TGCAGTGCTAGCACCGGGACTAGCGAAGATCCTAGCACAGATACGCAGTATTTT.

This sequence joins TRBV20-1 and TRBJ2-5; D may be TRBD1 or TRBD2 (5 bases each). CDR1 and CDR2 (germline): DFQATT, SNEGSKA (reference sequence). The CDR3 spans 13 residues. The V gene lost 3 bases and the J gene lost 5 bases, with 13 bases spanning the gap. The CDR3 here is CSARGTGDETQYF. In DNA, the CDR3 is TGCAGTGCTAGGGGGACCGGGGATGAGACCCAGTACTTC.

CDR3 in amino acids: CASQRIAGDRTGELFF. In nucleotides, the CDR3 is TGTGCCAGTCAGCGGATAGCGGGGGACCGCACCGGGGAGCTGTTTTTT. The J gene is TRBJ2-2, the V gene TRBV2; 9 bases align to TRBD2. CDR1 and CDR2 (germline): SNHLY, FYNNEI. The CDR3 consists of 16 residues. V was clipped by 9 bases and J by 4 bases; unmatched bases: 12.

The chain couples TRBV12-3 or TRBV12-4 to TRBJ2-3; 8 nucleotides align to TRBD2. CDR3 size: 15 residues. After removal of 7 bases from V and 1 base from J, the junction contained 7 bases not matched to a gene. The CDR3 coding sequence is TGTGCCAGCACCCGAGGGACTAGAGGCACAGATACGCAGTATTTT. This sequence encodes CASTRGTRGTDTQYF.

This clonotype has a handful of counts. The chain employs TRBV29-1 and TRBJ2-7; 9 positions agree with TRBD1. The ends lost 6 bases at V and 3 bases at J; junction bases unmatched: 6. The CDR3 loop spans 13 amino acids. Germline CDR1 is SQVTM and CDR2 is ANQGSEA. The CDR3 is CSVETGGLYEQYF. CDR3 nucleotides: TGCAGCGTGGAGACAGGGGGACTCTACGAGCAGTACTTC.

This clonotype turned up a few times. The chain carries TRBV7-6 and TRBJ1-1; D is undetermined. Germline CDR1 is SGHVS and CDR2 is FNYEAQ. The CDR3 loop spans 13 amino acids. Trimming shortened V by 4 bases and J by 6 bases, and 12 bases separated the two germline ends. CDR3 sequence (DNA): TGTGCCAGCAGCTATGCCGGGTCCCCTGAAGCTTTCTTT. This encodes CASSYAGSPEAFF.

This clonotype was seen only a few times. V and J are TRBV29-1 and TRBJ2-5; D unclear. This CDR3 has 11 residues. The V end lost 6 bases, the J end lost 4 bases, and 9 bases lay between the germline ends. Germline V gene lookup returns CDR1 SQVTM and CDR2 ANQGSEA. The CDR3 DNA sequence: TGCAGCGTGAGAAAAGGAGAGACCCAGTACTTC. It translates to CSVRKGETQYF.

This clonotype showed up many times. This chain joins TRBV12-3 or TRBV12-4 and TRBJ2-3; D not certain. This CDR3 has 12 residues. V was clipped by 2 bases and J by 5 bases, with 5 bases between them. Written as DNA, the CDR3 is TGTGCCAGCAGTTTACTGGTAGATACGCAGTATTTT. This gives the protein CASSLLVDTQYF.

This clonotype was picked up many times. The gene calls are TRBV5-1 and TRBJ2-1; D possibly corresponds to TRBD2 (6 bases). Germline V gene lookup returns CDR1 SGHRS and CDR2 YFSETQ. The CDR3 consists of 16 residues. V was pared by 0 bases and J by 0 bases, with 10 bases between. CDR3 residues: CASSLEGLSSYNEQFF. The CDR3, as DNA: TGCGCCAGCAGCTTGGAGGGACTTAGCTCCTACAATGAGCAGTTCTTC.

This clonotype was found a few times. The V and J genes are TRBV12-3 or TRBV12-4 and TRBJ2-7, with 14 bases lining up with TRBD2. The CDR3 totals 16 residues. Unmatched junction bases numbered 12, after V lost 7 bases and J lost 7 bases. The DNA for the CDR3 is TGTGCCAGCATCAACCACCCGGGACTAGCGGGGGTTGAGCAGTACTTC. Translating it yields CASINHPGLAGVEQYF.

The V call is TRBV9, the J call TRBJ1-1; TRBD1 aligns across 7 bases. This CDR3 has 14 amino acids. V trimming: 3 bases; J trimming: 8 bases; junction bases outside the gene matches: 10. Germline assignment: CDR1 SGDLS and CDR2 YYNGEE. The CDR3, as DNA: TGTGCCAGCAGCGCCCGACCGGGACAGAGAGAAGCTTTCTTT. This gives the protein CASSARPGQREAFF.

The gene calls are TRBV4-2 and TRBJ2-3, with TRBD2 identical over 9 bases. Germline CDR1 reads LGHNA; CDR2 reads YNFKEQ. After removal of 7 bases from V and 3 bases from J, the junction contained 8 bases not matched to a gene. The CDR3 has 15 amino acids. CDR3 DNA: TGTGCCAGCACCGAGAGCGGGGGGACAACAGATACGCAGTATTTT. Its translation is CASTESGGTTDTQYF.

This clonotype qualifies as medium-sized. The chain links TRBV12-3 or TRBV12-4 to TRBJ1-1; no clear D gene. V lost 3 bases, J lost 0 bases, and 11 bases lay in between. The CDR3 totals 15 residues. CDR3: CASSFGLGLNTEAFF. The CDR3 DNA reads as TGTGCCAGCAGTTTTGGACTGGGGTTGAACACTGAAGCTTTCTTT.

This chain links TRBV20-1 with TRBJ1-1; D not resolved. V was pared by 3 bases and J by 5 bases, with 13 bases between. CDR1 and CDR2 (germline): DFQATT, SNEGSKA (reference sequence). The CDR3 has 13 residues. CDR3 in DNA: TGCAGTGCTAGGTATCTCGGGGAAACTGAAGCTTTCTTT. Translating gives CSARYLGETEAFF.

This rearrangement joins TRBV12-3 or TRBV12-4 to TRBJ1-1; a possible D gene is TRBD1 (5 bases). This CDR3 is 17 amino acids long. V was cut by 6 bases and J by 9 bases, with 29 bases left in between. CDR3 residues: CASSPGPGDTRFKKAFF. CDR3 bases: TGTGCCAGCAGCCCAGGGCCGGGGGATACACGTTTTAAGAAAGCTTTCTTT.

The CDR3 nucleotides read TGTGCCAGCAGCTCGTACCCTACAGGCACTGAAGCTTTCTTT. This codes for CASSSYPTGTEAFF. The chain links TRBV7-3 to TRBJ1-1; D is perhaps TRBD1 (5 bases). V lost 4 bases and J lost 4, with 13 bases in between. The CDR3 sequence is 14 residues long. Germline values: CDR1 SGHTA, CDR2 FQGTGA.

In its sample, this clonotype was seen a few times. This rearrangement joins TRBV5-5 to TRBJ2-3; 9 bases agree with TRBD1. V trimming: 3 bases; J trimming: 5 bases; junction bases outside the gene matches: 16. CDR1 is SGHKS and CDR2 is YYEKEE in the germline V gene (reference sequence). This CDR3 comprises 18 residues. CDR3 sequence (DNA): TGTGCCAGCAGCTCGTCTCCCTTGGGACAGGGAGTTAGAGATACGCAGTATTTT. Translating it yields CASSSSPLGQGVRDTQYF.

This clonotype turned up a few times. The V call is TRBV10-3, the J call TRBJ2-7, with D possibly matching TRBD1 (5 bases). This CDR3 has 14 amino acids. Between the trimmed V and J ends, which lost 6 bases and 0 bases, there was a span of 12 bases. From germline, CDR1 is ENHRY and CDR2 SYGVKD. In DNA form, the CDR3 reads TGTGCCATCAGAGATGCAGGGAACTCCTACGAGCAGTACTTC. Translated, it gives CAIRDAGNSYEQYF.

This clonotype turned up a few times. V gene TRBV4-2 combines with J gene TRBJ2-1; 16 positions agree with TRBD2. The CDR3 extends over 17 amino acids. V was pared by 4 bases and J by 5 bases, with 5 bases of the junction left unmatched. Germline loops: CDR1 LGHNA, CDR2 YNFKEQ. In DNA, the CDR3 is TGTGCCAGCAGCCCGATCGGGACTAGCGGGGGGGACAATGAGCAGTTCTTC. This translates into CASSPIGTSGGDNEQFF.

This clonotype was seen only a few times. V is TRBV28 and J is TRBJ1-4; the D gene is possibly TRBD1 (5 bases). The V end was cut by 9 bases, the J end by 6 bases, with 8 bases between. The CDR3 covers 11 residues. CDR1 is MDHEN, CDR2 SYDVKM, per germline. The chain's CDR3 is CASGTDEKLFF. DNA of the CDR3: TGTGCCAGTGGGACGGATGAAAAACTGTTTTTT.